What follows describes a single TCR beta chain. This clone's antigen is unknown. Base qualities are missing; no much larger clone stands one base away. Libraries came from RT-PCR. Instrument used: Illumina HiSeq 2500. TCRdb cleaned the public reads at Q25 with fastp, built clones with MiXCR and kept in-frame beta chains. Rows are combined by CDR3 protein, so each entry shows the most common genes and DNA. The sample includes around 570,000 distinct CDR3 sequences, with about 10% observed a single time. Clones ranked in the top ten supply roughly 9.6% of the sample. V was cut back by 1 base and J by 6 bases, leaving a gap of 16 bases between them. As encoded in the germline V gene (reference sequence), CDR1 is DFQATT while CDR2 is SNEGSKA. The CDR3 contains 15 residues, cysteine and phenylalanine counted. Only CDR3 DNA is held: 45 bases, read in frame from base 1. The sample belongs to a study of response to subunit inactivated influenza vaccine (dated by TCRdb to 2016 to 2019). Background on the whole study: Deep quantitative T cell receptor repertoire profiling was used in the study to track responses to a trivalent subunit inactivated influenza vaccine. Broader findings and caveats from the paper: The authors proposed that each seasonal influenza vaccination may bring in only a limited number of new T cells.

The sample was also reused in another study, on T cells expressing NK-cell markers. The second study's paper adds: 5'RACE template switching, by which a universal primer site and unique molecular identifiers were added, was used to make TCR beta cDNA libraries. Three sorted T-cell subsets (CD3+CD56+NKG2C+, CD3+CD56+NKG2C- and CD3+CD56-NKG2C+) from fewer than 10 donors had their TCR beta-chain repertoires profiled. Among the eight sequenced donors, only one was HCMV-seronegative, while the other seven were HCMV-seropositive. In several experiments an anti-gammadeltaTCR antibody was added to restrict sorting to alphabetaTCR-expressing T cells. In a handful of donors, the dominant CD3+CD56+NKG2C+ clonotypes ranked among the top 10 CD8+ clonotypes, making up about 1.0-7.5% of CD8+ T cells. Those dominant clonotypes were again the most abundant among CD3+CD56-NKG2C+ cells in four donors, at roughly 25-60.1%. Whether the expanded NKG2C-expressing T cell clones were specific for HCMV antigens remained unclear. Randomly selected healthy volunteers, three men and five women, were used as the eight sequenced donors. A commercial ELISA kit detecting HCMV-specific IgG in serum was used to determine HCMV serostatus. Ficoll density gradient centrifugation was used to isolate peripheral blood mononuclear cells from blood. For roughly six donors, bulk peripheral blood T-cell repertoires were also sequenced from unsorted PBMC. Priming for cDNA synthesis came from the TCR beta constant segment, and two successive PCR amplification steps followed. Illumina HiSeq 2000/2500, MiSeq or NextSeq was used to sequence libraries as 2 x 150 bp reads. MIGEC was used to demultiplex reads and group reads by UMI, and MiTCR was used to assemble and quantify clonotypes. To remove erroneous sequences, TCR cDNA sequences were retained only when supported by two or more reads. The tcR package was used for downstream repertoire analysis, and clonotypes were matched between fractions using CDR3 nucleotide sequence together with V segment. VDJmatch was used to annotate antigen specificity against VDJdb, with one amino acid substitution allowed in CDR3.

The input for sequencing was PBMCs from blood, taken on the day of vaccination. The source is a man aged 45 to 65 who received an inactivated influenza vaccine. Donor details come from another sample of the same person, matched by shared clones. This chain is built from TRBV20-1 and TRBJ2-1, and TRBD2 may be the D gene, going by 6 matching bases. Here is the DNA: TGCAGTGCTAGAGTCCCGGGACTCCCACTCAATGAGCAGTTCTTC. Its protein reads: CSARVPGLPLNEQFF.